What follows describes a single T cell receptor (beta chain). This CDR3 is built from 17 residues. The trim removed 4 bases at V and 2 bases at J, leaving 7 bases unmatched. Germline-derived CDR1 and CDR2 are SGHRS and YFSETQ. The sample is drawn from a study of blood T cell repertoires in COVID-19. Authors' processing steps: Amplifying reference gene primers gave estimates of nucleated cell counts. Assay: immunoSEQ multiplex PCR; the TCRdb copy retains only in-frame clones and omits some. The V and J calls and clone size are taken from that table; D and trimming were inferred from the DNA. The top ten hold approximately 55% of the sample, which has 60,000 to 70,000 clones, about 80% seen once.

The chain uses TRBV5-1 and TRBJ2-3; 13 bases line up with TRBD2. The origin of this receptor is a woman aged 80 or over with acute or convalescent COVID-19. What was sequenced was peripheral blood. The CDR3 protein is CASSPVGTSGNTDTQYF. CDR3 coding DNA: TGCGCCAGCAGCCCGGTCGGGACTAGCGGGAACACAGATACGCAGTATTTT.